This T cell receptor beta chain was obtained from a study of cytomegalovirus exposure and HLA in healthy donors. Looked up from germline, CDR1 is SGHDN and CDR2 is FVKESK. The CDR3 length is 13 residues. The V end lost 5 bases, the J end lost 1 base, and 8 bases lay between the germline ends. Both 60 Vbeta primers and 13 Jbeta primers went into the PCR. Profiling relied on immunoSEQ multiplex PCR, and the TCRdb table lists in-frame clones only, not all of them. The table includes around 110,000 clones, 73% detected once. The receptor comes from a man under 40 in good health and CMV-seronegative. The genes are TRBV14 and TRBJ1-1, with TRBD1 as a possible D gene (6 bases). Sequenced input: PBMCs. The CDR3 is CASSAQGNTEAFF. Written as DNA, the CDR3 is TGTGCCAGCAGCGCACAGGGGAACACTGAAGCTTTCTTT. The full variable domain, in which reference TRBV14 and TRBJ1-1 provide the parts outside the CDR3, is EAGVTQFPSHSVIEKGQTVTLRCDPISGHDNLYWYRRVMGKEIKFLLHFVKESKQDESGMPNNRFLAERTGGTYSTLKVQPAELEDSGVYFCASSAQGNTEAFFGQGTRLTVV.